This TCR beta chain derives from a study of shared clonotypes between healthy human individuals. CD45RO+ cells were combined with CCR7-negative CD45RA+ TemRA cells to form CD8 memory. The CDR3 spans 15 residues. Trimming pared 0 bases from V and 0 bases from J, leaving 7 bases between. Germline V gives CDR1 MNHEY, CDR2 SVGAGI. Each subset's genomic DNA was split evenly across several immunoSEQ plates. Profiling relied on immunoSEQ multiplex PCR, and the TCRdb table lists in-frame clones only, not all of them. The top ten clones hold 34% of a sample with 650,000 to 700,000 clones, about nine tenths of them seen once.

J is TRBJ2-3 and V is TRBV6-5; no firm D call. The clonotype was recovered from a man aged 18 to 30 in good health. Some clones in this sample may be carry-over from other donors' samples. The source material was memory CD8+ T cells from PBMCs. Subset specified: CD45RO+ cells pooled with CCR7-negative TemRA cells. The CDR3 DNA is TGTGCCAGCAGTTACTCGATAACTAGCACAGATACGCAGTATTTT. Translation: CASSYSITSTDTQYF.